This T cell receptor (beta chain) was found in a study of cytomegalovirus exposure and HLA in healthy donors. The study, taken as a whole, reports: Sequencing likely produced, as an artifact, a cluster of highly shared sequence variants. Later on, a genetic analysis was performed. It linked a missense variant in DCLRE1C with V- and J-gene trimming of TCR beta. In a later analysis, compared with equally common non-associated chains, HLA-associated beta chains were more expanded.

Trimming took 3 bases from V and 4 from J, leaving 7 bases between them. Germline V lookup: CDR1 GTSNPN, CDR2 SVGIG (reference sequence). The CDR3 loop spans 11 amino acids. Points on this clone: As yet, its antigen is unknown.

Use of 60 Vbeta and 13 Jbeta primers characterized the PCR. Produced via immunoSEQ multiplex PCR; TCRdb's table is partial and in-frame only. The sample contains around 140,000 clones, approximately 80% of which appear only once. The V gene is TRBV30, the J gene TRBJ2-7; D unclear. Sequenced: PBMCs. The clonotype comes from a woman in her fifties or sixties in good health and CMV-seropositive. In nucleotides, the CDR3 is TGTGCCTGGAGCCACTTATACGAGCAGTACTTC. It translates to CAWSHLYEQYF.